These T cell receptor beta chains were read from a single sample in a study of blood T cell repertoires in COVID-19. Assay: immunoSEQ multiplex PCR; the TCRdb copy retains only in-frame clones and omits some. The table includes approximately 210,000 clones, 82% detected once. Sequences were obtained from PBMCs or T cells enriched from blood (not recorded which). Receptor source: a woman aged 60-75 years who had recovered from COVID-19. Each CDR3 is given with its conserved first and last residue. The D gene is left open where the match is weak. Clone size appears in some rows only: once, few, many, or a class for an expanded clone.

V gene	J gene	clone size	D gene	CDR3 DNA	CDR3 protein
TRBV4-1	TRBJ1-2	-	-	TGCGCCAGCAGCCAAGTCGTGTTGGGGGCGTATGGCTACACCTTC	CASSQVVLGAYGYTF
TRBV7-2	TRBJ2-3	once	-	TGTGCCAGCACCCGGAGCGGGCGCTCAGATACGCAGTATTTT	CASTRSGRSDTQYF
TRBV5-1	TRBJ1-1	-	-	TGCGCCAGCAGCTGGAGCGTAACACGGGGCACTGAAGCTTTCTTT	CASSWSVTRGTEAFF
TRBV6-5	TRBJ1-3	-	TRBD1	TGTGCCAGCAGTTCCAAACGGACAGGCGGAAACACCATATATTTT	CASSSKRTGGNTIYF
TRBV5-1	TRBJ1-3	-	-	TGCGCCAGCAGCCCCGAGACAGGCTCTGGAAACACCATATATTTT	CASSPETGSGNTIYF
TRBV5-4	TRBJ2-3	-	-	TGTGCCAGCAGTCTCACCACTCTTTCCGTGGGCACAGATACGCAGTATTTT	CASSLTTLSVGTDTQYF
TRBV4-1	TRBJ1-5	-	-	TGCGCCAGCAGCCGAGGGGAGGGGGGCAAGAATCAGCCCCAGCATTTT	CASSRGEGGKNQPQHF
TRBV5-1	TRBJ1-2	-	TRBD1	TGCGCCAGCAGCTCGCCCGACAGGGGGAAGGACTATGGCTACACCTTC	CASSSPDRGKDYGYTF
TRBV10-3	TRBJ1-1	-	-	TGTGCCATCAGCGCCTCGGCAGGGGCACTGCAGAACACTGAAGCTTTCTTT	CAISASAGALQNTEAFF
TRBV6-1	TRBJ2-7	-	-	TGTGCCAGCAGTGAAAGGCTGGAGACAGCCTACGAGCAGTACTTC	CASSERLETAYEQYF
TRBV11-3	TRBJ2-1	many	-	TGTGCCAGCAGCTTAGGACTGTACAATGAGCAGTTCTTC	CASSLGLYNEQFF
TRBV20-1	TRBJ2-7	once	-	TGCAGTGCGGCCCAGACCTACGAGCAGTACTTC	CSAAQTYEQYF
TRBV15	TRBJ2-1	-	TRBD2	TGTGCCACCAGCAGGGTTACGGGACTAGCGGGAGGGTTGGGACCCTACAATGAGCAGTTCTTC	CATSRVTGLAGGLGPYNEQFF
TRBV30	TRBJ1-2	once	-	TGTGCCTGGAGTGATACTGCCTACGGTGGCTACACCTTC	CAWSDTAYGGYTF
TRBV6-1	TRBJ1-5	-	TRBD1	TGTGCCAGCAGTGAAGCAGGGGGCGATCAGCCCCAGCATTTT	CASSEAGGDQPQHF
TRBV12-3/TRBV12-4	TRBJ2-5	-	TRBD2	TGTGCCAGCAGACTAGCGGGGAGGGAGACCCAGTACTTC	CASRLAGRETQYF
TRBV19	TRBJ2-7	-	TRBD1	TGTGCCAGTAGTATAGATGGGGCCAGGGGGACCTACGAGCAGTACTTC	CASSIDGARGTYEQYF
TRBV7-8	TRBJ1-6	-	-	TGTGCCAGCAGCTTATCGGGGGTAGGTAATTCACCCCTCCACTTT	CASSLSGVGNSPLHF
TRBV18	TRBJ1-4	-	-	TGTGCCAGCTCACCACAGGAACGGGCTAATGAAAAACTGTTTTTT	CASSPQERANEKLFF
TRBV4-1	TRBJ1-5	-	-	TGCGCCAGCAGCCGGGGCGGGGGGGGTCTTAGCAGTCAGCCCCAGCATTTT	CASSRGGGGLSSQPQHF
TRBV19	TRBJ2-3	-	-	TGTGCCAGTAGTCCTACAGCGGAAGGCACAGATACGCAGTATTTT	CASSPTAEGTDTQYF
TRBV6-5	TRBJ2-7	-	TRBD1	TGTGCCAGCAGTTACCAGGGACAGGCTCGCTACGAGCAGTACTTC	CASSYQGQARYEQYF
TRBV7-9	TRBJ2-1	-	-	TGTGCCAGCAGCTTAGAGACTGGCTACAATGAGCAGTTCTTC	CASSLETGYNEQFF
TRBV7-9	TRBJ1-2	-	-	TGTGCCAGCTCCATACTGGGGCAGGTCGGCGGCTACACCTTC	CASSILGQVGGYTF
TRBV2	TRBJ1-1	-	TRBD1	TGTGCCAGCAGGGGTCCCGGGACAGGGAACACTGAAGCTTTCTTT	CASRGPGTGNTEAFF
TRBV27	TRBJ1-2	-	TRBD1	TGTGCCAGCAGTTTTGCGACAGGGGCTAACTATGGCTACACCTTC	CASSFATGANYGYTF
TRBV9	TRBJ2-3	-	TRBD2	TGTGCCAGCAGCGTAGTGGGACTAGCGGACACAGATACGCAGTATTTT	CASSVVGLADTDTQYF
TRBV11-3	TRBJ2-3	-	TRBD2	TGTGCCAGCAGCTTGGGACTAGCGGGCACGAGGAGAGATACGCAGTATTTT	CASSLGLAGTRRDTQYF
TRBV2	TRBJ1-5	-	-	TGTGCCAGCAGCGAAGGGAGGGAGCCCCAGCATTTT	CASSEGREPQHF
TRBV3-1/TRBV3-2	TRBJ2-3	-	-	TGTGCCAGCAGCCAAGGAGGTGATACGCAGTATTTT	CASSQGGDTQYF
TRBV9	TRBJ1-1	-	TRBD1	TGTGCCAGCAGCGTCCTTGGACAGGGGTTGAACACTGAAGCTTTCTTT	CASSVLGQGLNTEAFF
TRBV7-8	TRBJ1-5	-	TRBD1	TGTGCCAGCAGCGTGACAGGGGGCTGGAATCAGCCCCAGCATTTT	CASSVTGGWNQPQHF
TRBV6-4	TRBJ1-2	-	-	TGTGCCCCTCCTTCACTTGACGGGGTCTATGGCTACACCTTC	CAPPSLDGVYGYTF
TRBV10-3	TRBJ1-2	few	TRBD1	TGTGCCATCAGTGAGCAGGGGGCGAACTATGGCTACACCTTC	CAISEQGANYGYTF
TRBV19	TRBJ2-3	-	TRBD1	TGTGCCAGTAGTCTAAAGGGCAGGGGGCTTGGAGATACGCAGTATTTT	CASSLKGRGLGDTQYF
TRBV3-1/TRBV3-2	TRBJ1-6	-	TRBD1	TGTGCCAGCAGCGCCTTTAGCCGACAGGGTGGAGGTTCACCCCTCCACTTT	CASSAFSRQGGGSPLHF
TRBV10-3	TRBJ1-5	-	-	TGTGCCATCAGTGAGTCAGCCGATCAGCCCCAGCATTTT	CAISESADQPQHF
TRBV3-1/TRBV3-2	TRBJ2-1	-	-	TGTGCCAGCAGCCAAGATAGCGGCTCCTACAATGAGCAGTTCTTC	CASSQDSGSYNEQFF
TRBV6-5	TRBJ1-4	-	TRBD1	TGTGCCAGTAAACCGGGACAGATTAATGAAAAACTGTTTTTT	CASKPGQINEKLFF
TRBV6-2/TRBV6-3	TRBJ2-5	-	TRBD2	TGTGCCAGCAGTCCAATTAGCGGGAGAGGCTGGGAGACCCAGTACTTC	CASSPISGRGWETQYF
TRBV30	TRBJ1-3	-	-	TGTGCCTGGAGTCCGGACTCGGCAGGAAACACCATATATTTT	CAWSPDSAGNTIYF
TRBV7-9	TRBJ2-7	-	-	TGTGCCAGCAGCTCGCAACCGGGCAGGGTCTACGAGCAGTACTTC	CASSSQPGRVYEQYF
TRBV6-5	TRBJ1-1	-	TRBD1	TGTGCCAGCAGTTACTCCACGACAGGGCAGCCTTTCTTT	CASSYSTTGQPFF
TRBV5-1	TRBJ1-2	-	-	TGCGCCAGCAGCTTGGCGGCCACCGGGGATGGCTACACCTTC	CASSLAATGDGYTF
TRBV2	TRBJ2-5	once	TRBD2	TGTGCCAGCACTAAAGGGACTAGCGGGGGGCAAGAGACCCAGTACTTC	CASTKGTSGGQETQYF